A selection of T cell receptor beta chains follows, all from one sample in a study of CD8+CD57+ T cells in acquired aplastic anemia. TCRdb passed the reads through MiXCR, listing each CDR3 protein once. The table shows 200,000 to 250,000 distinct CDR3 sequences, with under 55% occurring only once. The sample consisted of sorted CD4+, CD8+, or CD8+CD57+ T cells (not recorded which) from PBMCs. The receptor source for this set is a human donor with aplastic anemia. Each CDR3 is given with its conserved first and last residue. Fields, in order: J gene, V gene, clone size, CDR3 protein. Not every row has a clone size; where given, it reads once, few, many or a size class.

TRBJ1-4,TRBV5-1,many,CASRRGQGDNTEKLFF
TRBJ2-5,TRBV7-2,.,CASSGSPGLADQETQYF
TRBJ2-5,TRBV11-2,many,CASTLGGGRETQYF
TRBJ2-7,TRBV2,.,CASSEVGQAYEQYF
TRBJ2-2,TRBV9,.,CASSVEGQGTTGELFF
TRBJ1-5,TRBV20-1,many,CSAYTGGASQPQHF
TRBJ1-2,TRBV4-1,.,CASSQVRMKGYGYTF
TRBJ1-2,TRBV29-1,few,CSVEPGRGYTF
TRBJ2-6,TRBV10-3,.,CAIRPGVAGANVLTF
TRBJ2-3,TRBV7-6,few,CASSLTAGGGADTQYF